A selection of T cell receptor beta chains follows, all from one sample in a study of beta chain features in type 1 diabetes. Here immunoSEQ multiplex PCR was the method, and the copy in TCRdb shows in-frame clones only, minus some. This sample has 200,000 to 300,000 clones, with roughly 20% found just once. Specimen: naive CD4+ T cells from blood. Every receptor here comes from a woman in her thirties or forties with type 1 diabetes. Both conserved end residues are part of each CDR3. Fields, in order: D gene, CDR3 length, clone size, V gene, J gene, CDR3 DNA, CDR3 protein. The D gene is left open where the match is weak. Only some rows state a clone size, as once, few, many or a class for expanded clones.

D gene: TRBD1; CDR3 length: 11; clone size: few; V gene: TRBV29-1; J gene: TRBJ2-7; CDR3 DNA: TGCAGCGTTGCACAGGGGAGCGAGCAGTACTTC; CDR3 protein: CSVAQGSEQYF
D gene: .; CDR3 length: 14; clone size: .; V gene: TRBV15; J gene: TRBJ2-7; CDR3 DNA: TGTGCCACCAGCAGAGGACTCCAATTCTACGAGCAGTACTTC; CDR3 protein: CATSRGLQFYEQYF
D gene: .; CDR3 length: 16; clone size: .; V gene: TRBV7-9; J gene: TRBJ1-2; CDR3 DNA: TGTGCCAGCAGCTTAGGAGCTCCGAGGGTGCCGCATGGCTACACCTTC; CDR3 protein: CASSLGAPRVPHGYTF
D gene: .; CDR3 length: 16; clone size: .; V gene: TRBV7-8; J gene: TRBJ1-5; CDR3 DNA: TGTGCCAGCAGCTCGTTGGCAGGGTGGAGCAATCAGCCCCAGCATTTT; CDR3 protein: CASSSLAGWSNQPQHF
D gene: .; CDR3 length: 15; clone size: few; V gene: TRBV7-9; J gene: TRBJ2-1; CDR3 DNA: TGTGCCAGCAGCTTAGGGGGGGACTCCTACAATGAGCAGTTCTTC; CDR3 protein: CASSLGGDSYNEQFF
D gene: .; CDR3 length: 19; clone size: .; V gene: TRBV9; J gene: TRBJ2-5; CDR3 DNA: TGTGCCAGCAGCGTAGACTCTTTGGGGAGCGGAGCGTACCAAGAGACCCAGTACTTC; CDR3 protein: CASSVDSLGSGAYQETQYF
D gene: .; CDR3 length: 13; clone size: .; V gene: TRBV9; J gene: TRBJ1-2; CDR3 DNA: TGTGCCAGCAGCGGGACACGTAACTATGGCTACACCTTC; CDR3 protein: CASSGTRNYGYTF
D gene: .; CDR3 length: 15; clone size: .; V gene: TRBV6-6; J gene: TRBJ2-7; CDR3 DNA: TGTGCCAGCAGTTACCGTCAGGGGCGCGGATACGAGCAGTACTTC; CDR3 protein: CASSYRQGRGYEQYF
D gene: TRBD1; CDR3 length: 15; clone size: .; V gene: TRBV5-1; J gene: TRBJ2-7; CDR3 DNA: TGCGCCAGCAGTCCCCCGGGACAGGGGATCCACGAGCAGTACTTC; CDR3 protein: CASSPPGQGIHEQYF
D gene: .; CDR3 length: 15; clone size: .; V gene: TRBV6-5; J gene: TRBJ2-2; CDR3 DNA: TGTGCCAGCAGACGGGACATGGGAGTCACCGGGGAGCTGTTTTTT; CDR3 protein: CASRRDMGVTGELFF
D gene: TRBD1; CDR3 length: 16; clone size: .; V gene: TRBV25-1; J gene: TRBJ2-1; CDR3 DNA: TGTGCCAGCAGTGAGGGGACAGCTCCCAACTACAATGAGCAGTTCTTC; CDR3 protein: CASSEGTAPNYNEQFF
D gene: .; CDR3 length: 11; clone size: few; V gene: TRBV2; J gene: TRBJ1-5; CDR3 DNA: TGTGCCAGCAGTGCCGGTCAGCCCCAGCATTTT; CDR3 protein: CASSAGQPQHF
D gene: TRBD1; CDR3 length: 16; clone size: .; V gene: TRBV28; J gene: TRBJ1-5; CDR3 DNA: TGTGCCAGCAGTGGTAAGACAGGGCAATACAATCAGCCCCAGCATTTT; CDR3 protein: CASSGKTGQYNQPQHF
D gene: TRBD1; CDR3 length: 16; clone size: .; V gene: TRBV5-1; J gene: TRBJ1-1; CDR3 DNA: TGCGCCAGCAGCCCCCGGACAGGTGGGTTGAACACTGAAGCTTTCTTT; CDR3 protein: CASSPRTGGLNTEAFF
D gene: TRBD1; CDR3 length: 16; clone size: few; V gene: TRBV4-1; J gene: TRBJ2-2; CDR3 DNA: TGCGCCAGCAGATCTCCGGGACAGGGCCACACCGGGGAGCTGTTTTTT; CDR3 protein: CASRSPGQGHTGELFF
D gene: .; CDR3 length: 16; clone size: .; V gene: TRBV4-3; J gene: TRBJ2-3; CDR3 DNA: TGCGCCAGCAGCCAAGATAGAGGAGGGGGCGCAGATACGCAGTATTTT; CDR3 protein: CASSQDRGGGADTQYF
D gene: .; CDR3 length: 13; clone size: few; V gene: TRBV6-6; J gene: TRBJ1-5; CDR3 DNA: TGTGCCAGCAGTTACTTCGGTGATCAGCCCCAGCATTTT; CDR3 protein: CASSYFGDQPQHF
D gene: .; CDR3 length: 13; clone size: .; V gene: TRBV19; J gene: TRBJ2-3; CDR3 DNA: TGTGCCAGTAGTCCAACGCCGGGGGATACGCAGTATTTT; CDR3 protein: CASSPTPGDTQYF
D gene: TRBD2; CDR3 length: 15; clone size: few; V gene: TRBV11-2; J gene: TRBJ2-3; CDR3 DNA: TGTGCCAGCAGCCCAGGACTAGCGGGACCAGATACGCAGTATTTT; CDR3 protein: CASSPGLAGPDTQYF
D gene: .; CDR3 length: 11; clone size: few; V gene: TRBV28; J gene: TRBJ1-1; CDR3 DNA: TGTGCCAGCAGTTACAGGGTTGACGCTTTCTTT; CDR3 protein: CASSYRVDAFF
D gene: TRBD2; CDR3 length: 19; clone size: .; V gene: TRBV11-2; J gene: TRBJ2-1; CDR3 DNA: TGTGCCAGCAGCCTGTCCGGGACTAGCGGGTCGAGCTCCTACAATGAGCAGTTCTTC; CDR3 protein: CASSLSGTSGSSSYNEQFF
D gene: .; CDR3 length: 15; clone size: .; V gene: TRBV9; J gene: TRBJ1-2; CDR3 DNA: TGTGCCAGCAGCGTACAGGGTTCCGGTCGATATGGCTACACCTTC; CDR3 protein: CASSVQGSGRYGYTF
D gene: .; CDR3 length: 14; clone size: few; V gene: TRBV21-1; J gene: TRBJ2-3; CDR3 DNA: TGTGCCAGCAGCAAAGGGGCCGCCGCGGATACGCAGTATTTT; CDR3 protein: CASSKGAAADTQYF
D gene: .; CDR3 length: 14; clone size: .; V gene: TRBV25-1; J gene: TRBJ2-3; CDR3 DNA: TGTGCCAGCATACGCGCGGGTAGCACAGATACGCAGTATTTT; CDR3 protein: CASIRAGSTDTQYF
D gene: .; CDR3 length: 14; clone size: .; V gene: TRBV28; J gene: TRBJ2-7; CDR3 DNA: TGTGCCAGCAGGCCAACAGGGATCCCGTACGAGCAGTACTTC; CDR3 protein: CASRPTGIPYEQYF
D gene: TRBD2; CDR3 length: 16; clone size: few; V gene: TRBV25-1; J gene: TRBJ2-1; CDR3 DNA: TGTGCCAGCACAAGGACTAGCGGGAGCTCCTACAATGAGCAGTTCTTC; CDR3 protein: CASTRTSGSSYNEQFF